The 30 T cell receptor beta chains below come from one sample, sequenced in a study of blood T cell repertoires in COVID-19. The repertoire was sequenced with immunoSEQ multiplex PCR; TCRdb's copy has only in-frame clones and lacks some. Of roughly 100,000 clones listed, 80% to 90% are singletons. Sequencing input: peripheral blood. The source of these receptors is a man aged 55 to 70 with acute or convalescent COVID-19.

CDR3: CSLRGIYGYTF. In DNA, the CDR3 is TGCAGTTTAAGGGGCATTTATGGCTACACCTTC. J is TRBJ1-2 and V is TRBV20-1, with a possible D match to TRBD1 (5 bases). The V end lost 8 bases, the J end lost 5 bases, and 12 bases lay between the germline ends. CDR3 length equals 11 residues. Germline values: CDR1 DFQATT, CDR2 SNEGSKA (reference sequence).

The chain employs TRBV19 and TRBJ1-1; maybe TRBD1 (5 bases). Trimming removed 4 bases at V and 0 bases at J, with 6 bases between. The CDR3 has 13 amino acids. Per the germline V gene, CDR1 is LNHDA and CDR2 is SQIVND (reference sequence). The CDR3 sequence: CASSRGVNTEAFF. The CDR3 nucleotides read TGTGCCAGTAGTAGGGGCGTGAACACTGAAGCTTTCTTT. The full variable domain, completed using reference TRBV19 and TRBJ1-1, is DGGITQSPKYLFRKEGQNVTLSCEQNLNHDAMYWYRQDPGQGLRLIYYSQIVNDFQKGDIAEGYSVSREKKESFPLTVTSAQKNPTAFYLCASSRGVNTEAFFGQGTRLTVV.

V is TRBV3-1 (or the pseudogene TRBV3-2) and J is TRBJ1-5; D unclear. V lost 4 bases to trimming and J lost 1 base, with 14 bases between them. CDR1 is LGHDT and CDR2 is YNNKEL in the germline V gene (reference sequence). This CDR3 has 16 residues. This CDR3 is CASSPGQSGSNQPQHF. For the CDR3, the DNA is TGTGCCAGCAGCCCCGGTCAGTCGGGGAGCAATCAGCCCCAGCATTTT.

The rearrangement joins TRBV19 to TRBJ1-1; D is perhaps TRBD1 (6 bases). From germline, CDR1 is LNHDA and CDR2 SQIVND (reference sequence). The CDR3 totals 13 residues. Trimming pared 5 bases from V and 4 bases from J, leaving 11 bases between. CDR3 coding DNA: TGTGCCAGTAGTTACTTACAGGGCACTGAAGCTTTCTTT. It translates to CASSYLQGTEAFF.

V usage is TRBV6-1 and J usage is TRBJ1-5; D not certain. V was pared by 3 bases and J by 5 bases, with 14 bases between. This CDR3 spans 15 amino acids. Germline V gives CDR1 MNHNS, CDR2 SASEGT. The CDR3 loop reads CASSDTWRVDQPQHF. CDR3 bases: TGTGCCAGCAGTGACACCTGGAGGGTGGATCAGCCCCAGCATTTT.

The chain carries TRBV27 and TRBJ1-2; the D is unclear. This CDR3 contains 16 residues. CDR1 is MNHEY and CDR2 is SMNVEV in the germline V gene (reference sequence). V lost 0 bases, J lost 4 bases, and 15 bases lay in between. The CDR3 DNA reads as TGTGCCAGCAGTTTATCAGCCGAACGCGCGGGCTATGGCTACACCTTC. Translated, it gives CASSLSAERAGYGYTF.

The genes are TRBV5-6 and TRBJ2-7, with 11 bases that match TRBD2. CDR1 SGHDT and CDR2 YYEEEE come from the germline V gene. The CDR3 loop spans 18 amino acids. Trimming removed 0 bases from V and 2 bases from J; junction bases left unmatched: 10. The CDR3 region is CASSLAVAGGRTTYEQYF. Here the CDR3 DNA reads TGTGCCAGCAGCTTGGCGGTAGCGGGGGGGCGAACCACCTACGAGCAGTACTTC.

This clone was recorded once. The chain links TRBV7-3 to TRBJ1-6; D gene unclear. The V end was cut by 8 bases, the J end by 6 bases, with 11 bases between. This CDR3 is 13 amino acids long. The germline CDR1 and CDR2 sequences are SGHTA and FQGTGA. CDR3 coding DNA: TGTGCCAGCTCAGTGCAAAGTAATTCACCCCTCCACTTT. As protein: CASSVQSNSPLHF.

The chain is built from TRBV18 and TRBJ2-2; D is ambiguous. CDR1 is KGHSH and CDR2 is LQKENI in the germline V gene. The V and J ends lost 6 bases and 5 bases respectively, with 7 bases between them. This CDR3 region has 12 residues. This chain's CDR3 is CASSTQTGELFF. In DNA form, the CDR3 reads TGTGCCAGCTCTACCCAGACCGGGGAGCTGTTTTTT.

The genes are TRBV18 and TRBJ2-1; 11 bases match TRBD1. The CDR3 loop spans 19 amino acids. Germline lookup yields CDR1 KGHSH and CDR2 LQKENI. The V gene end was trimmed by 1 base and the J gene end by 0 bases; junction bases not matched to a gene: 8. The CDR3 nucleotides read TGTGCCAGCTCACCACTCGGACAGGGGGCGGAAAGCTCCTACAATGAGCAGTTCTTC. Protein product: CASSPLGQGAESSYNEQFF.

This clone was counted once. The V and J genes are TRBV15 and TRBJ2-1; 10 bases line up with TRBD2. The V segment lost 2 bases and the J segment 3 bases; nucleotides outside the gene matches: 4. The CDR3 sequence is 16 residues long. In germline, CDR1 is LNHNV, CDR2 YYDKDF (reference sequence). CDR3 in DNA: TGTGCCACCAGCAGACTGGCTAGCGGGAGCTACAATGAGCAGTTCTTC. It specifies CATSRLASGSYNEQFF.

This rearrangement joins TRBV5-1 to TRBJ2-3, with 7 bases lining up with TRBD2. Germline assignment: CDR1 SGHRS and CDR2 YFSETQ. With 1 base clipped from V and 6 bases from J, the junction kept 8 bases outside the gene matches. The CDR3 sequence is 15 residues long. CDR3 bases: TGCGCCAGCAGCTTGCGGACCCCGCGGGAGGATACGCAGTATTTT. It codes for CASSLRTPREDTQYF.

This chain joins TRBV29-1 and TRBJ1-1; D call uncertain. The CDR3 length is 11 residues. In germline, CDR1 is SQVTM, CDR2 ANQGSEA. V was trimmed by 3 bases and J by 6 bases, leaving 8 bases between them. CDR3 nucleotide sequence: TGCAGCGTTGACAAGGGAGCTGAAGCTTTCTTT. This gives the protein CSVDKGAEAFF.

The CDR3 nucleotides read TGTGCCAGCAGCGAGACCGGGACAGAGCTACAATGGCAGTTCTTC. Protein sequence: CASSETGTELQWQFF. This chain links TRBV28 with TRBJ2-1; 7 bases line up with TRBD1. This CDR3 has 15 residues. Germline V lookup: CDR1 MDHEN, CDR2 SYDVKM. The ends lost 6 bases at V and 12 bases at J; junction bases unmatched: 17.

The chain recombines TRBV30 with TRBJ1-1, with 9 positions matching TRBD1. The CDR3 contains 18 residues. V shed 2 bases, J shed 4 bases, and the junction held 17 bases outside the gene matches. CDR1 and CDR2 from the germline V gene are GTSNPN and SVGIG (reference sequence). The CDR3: CAWSIWDRVRGWGTEAFF. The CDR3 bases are TGTGCCTGGAGTATCTGGGACAGGGTGCGGGGTTGGGGCACTGAAGCTTTCTTT.

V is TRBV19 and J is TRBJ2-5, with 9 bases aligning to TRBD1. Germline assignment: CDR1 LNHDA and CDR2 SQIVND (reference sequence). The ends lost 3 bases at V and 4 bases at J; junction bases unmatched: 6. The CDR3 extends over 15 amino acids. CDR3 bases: TGTGCCAGTAGTATGAGGACAGGGGTCGTAGAGACCCAGTACTTC. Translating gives CASSMRTGVVETQYF. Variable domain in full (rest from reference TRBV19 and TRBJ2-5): DGGITQSPKYLFRKEGQNVTLSCEQNLNHDAMYWYRQDPGQGLRLIYYSQIVNDFQKGDIAEGYSVSREKKESFPLTVTSAQKNPTAFYLCASSMRTGVVETQYFGPGTRLLVL.

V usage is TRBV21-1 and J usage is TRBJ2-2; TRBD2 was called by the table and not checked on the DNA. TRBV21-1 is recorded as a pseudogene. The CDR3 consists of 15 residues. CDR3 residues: CASSRLREVNGELFF. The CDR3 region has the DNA TGTGCCAGCAGCAGACTCAGAGAGGTTAACGGGGAGCTGTTTTTT.

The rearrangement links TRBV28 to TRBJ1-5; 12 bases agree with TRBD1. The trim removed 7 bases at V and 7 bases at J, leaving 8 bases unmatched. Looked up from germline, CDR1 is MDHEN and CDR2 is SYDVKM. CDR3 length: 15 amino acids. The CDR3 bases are TGTGCCAGCATTCCCGGGACAGGGGGCCTCCAGCCCCAGCATTTT. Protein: CASIPGTGGLQPQHF.

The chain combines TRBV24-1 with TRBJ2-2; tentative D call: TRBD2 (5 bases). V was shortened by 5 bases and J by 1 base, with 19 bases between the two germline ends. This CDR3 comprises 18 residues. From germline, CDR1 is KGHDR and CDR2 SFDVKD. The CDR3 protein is CATSGTTAEAGNTGELFF. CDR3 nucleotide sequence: TGTGCCACCAGTGGTACAACTGCGGAGGCGGGGAACACCGGGGAGCTGTTTTTT.

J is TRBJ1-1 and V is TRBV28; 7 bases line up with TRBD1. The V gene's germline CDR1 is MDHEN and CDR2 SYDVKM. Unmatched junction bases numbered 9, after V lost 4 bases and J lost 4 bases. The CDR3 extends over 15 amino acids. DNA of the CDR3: TGTGCCAGCAGTTATCAGACAGGGACCGGCACTGAAGCTTTCTTT. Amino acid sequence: CASSYQTGTGTEAFF.

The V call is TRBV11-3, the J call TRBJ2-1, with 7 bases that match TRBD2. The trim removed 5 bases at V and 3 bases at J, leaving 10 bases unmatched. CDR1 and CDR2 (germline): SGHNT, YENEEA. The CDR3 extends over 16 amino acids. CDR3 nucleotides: TGTGCCAGCAGCCCCGGGGGGTACCGAGACTACAATGAGCAGTTCTTC. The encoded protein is CASSPGGYRDYNEQFF.

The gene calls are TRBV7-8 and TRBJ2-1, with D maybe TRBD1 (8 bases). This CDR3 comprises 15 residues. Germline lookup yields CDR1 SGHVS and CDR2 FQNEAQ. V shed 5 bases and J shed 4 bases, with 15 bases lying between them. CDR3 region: CASSTDRGGYNEQFF. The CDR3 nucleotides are TGTGCCAGCAGCACCGACAGGGGAGGGTACAATGAGCAGTTCTTC.

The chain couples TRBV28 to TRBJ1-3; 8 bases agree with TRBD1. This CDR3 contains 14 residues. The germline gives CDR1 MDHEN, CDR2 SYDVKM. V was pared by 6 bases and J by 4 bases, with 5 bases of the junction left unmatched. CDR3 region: CASRGDRSGNTIYF. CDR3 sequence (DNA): TGTGCCAGCAGAGGGGACAGGTCCGGAAACACCATATATTTT.

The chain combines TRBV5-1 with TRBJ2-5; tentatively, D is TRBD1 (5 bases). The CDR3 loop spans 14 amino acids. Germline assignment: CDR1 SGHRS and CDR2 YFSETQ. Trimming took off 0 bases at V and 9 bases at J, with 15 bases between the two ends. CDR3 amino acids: CASSLAAVEGAQYF. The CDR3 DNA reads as TGCGCCAGCAGCTTGGCCGCAGTGGAAGGGGCCCAGTACTTC.

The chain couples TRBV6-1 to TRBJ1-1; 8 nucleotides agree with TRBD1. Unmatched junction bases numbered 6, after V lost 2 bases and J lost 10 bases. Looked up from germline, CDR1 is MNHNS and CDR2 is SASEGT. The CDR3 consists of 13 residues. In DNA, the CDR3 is TGTGCCAGCAGTGAATTCGGAGGACAGGGAGCTTTCTTT. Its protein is CASSEFGGQGAFF.

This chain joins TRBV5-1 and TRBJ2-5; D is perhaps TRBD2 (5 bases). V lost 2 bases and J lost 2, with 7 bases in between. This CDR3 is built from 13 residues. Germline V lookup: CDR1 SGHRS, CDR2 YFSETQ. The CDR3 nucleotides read TGCGCCAGCAGCTTCGGACTGCAAGAGACCCAGTACTTC. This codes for CASSFGLQETQYF.

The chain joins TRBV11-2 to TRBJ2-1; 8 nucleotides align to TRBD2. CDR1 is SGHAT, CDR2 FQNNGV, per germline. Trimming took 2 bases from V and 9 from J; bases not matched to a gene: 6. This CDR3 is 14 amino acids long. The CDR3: CASSLFGGRPEQFF. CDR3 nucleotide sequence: TGTGCCAGCAGCTTATTCGGCGGGAGGCCTGAGCAGTTCTTC.

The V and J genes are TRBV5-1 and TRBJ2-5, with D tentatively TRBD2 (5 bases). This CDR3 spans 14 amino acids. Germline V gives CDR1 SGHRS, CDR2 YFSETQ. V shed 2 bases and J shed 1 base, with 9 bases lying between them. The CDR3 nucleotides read TGCGCCAGCAGCTTTTCCGGGGTCCAAGAGACCCAGTACTTC. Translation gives CASSFSGVQETQYF.

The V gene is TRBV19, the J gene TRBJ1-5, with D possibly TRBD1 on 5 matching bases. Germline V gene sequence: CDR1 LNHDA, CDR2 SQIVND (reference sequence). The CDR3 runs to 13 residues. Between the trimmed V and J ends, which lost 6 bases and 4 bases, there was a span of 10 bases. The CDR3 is CASSTRVNQPQHF. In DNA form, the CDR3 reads TGTGCCAGTAGCACCAGGGTTAATCAGCCCCAGCATTTT.

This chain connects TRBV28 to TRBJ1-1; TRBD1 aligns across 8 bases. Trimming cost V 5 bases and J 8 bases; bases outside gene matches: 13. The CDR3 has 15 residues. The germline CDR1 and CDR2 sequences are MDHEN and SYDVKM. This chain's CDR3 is CASSLDGQGLREAFF. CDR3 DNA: TGTGCCAGCAGTCTCGACGGACAGGGCCTAAGAGAAGCTTTCTTT.